Included here is one T cell receptor (beta chain) sequence, with context. Original processing notes: Amplifying reference gene primers gave estimates of nucleated cell counts. Libraries were prepared by immunoSEQ multiplex PCR; TCRdb keeps only in-frame clonotypes and omits some of them. V, J and clone size derive from that table, while D and trimming were established from the DNA sequence. Among fewer than 200,000 clones listed, 82% were seen once. This sample is drawn from a study of blood T cell repertoires in COVID-19. Study background: There were acute and convalescent COVID-19 samples, and they came from the United States, Italy and Spain. PBMCs, B-cell-depleted T cells, or T cells were the source of the cDNA or gDNA that made up the material.

Germline assignment: CDR1 SGHVS and CDR2 FQNEAQ. V lost 5 bases and J lost 5; bases outside the gene matches: 12. The CDR3 sequence is 16 residues long. This TCR was sampled from a woman in her sixties or seventies with acute or convalescent COVID-19. The chain combines TRBV7-8 with TRBJ2-3; 8 bases are shared with TRBD2. Material for sequencing was peripheral blood. CDR3 DNA: TGTGCCAGCAGCCCCGGCTCTCGCGGGGGGATAGATACGCAGTATTTT. Protein product: CASSPGSRGGIDTQYF.